Listed below are T cell receptor beta chains from one sample, sequenced in a study. TCRdb re-called the 5' RACE reads through MiXCR, storing one row per CDR3 protein. The sample contains tens of thousands of distinct CDR3 sequences, less than 35% of which appear only once. Sequenced sample: memory CD4+ T cells sorted from a lymph node. These receptors were collected from a female donor with breast cancer. The CDR3 runs from the conserved cysteine through the conserved F or W. The order of the fields is V gene, D gene, J gene, clone size, CDR3 DNA, CDR3 protein. D genes are given only for firm matches. Clone size is stated in some rows and not others, as once, few, many or a class when expanded.

V: TRBV20-1
D: -
J: TRBJ1-1
size: few
DNA: TGCAGTGCTAGAGATCAGGAGGGTTTCCCTGAAGCTTTCTTT
CDR3: CSARDQEGFPEAFF

V: TRBV4-3
D: -
J: TRBJ2-3
size: -
DNA: TGCGCCAGCTGTCAGAGTCGCGGTGATACGCAGTATTTT
CDR3: CASCQSRGDTQYF

V: TRBV5-1
D: TRBD1
J: TRBJ2-1
size: -
DNA: TGCGCCAGCAGCGAGACAGGGGGACCAGGAATCAATGAGCAGTTCTTC
CDR3: CASSETGGPGINEQFF

V: TRBV7-3
D: TRBD1
J: TRBJ2-3
size: -
DNA: TGTGCCAGCAGCGTTAGACAGGGGGCTGGGGATACGCAGTATTTT
CDR3: CASSVRQGAGDTQYF

V: TRBV4-1
D: -
J: TRBJ1-5
size: many
DNA: TGCGCCAGCAGCCCGGAGGCCAATGGGCCCCAGCATTTT
CDR3: CASSPEANGPQHF

V: TRBV11-2
D: -
J: TRBJ2-1
size: few
DNA: TGTGCCAGCAGCTCCTGGCCCACAGGGTCTATTTTGAGGTCCTACAATGAGCAGTTCTTC
CDR3: CASSSWPTGSILRSYNEQFF

V: TRBV10-3
D: TRBD1
J: TRBJ2-7
size: few
DNA: TGTGCCATCAGACCGGGACAGGGGACCACCTACGAGCAGTACTTC
CDR3: CAIRPGQGTTYEQYF

V: TRBV27
D: -
J: TRBJ2-2
size: -
DNA: TGTGCCAGCAGTTTATCTTTCCAGGGGAGCTTAGGGGAGCTGTTTTTT
CDR3: CASSLSFQGSLGELFF

V: TRBV20-1
D: -
J: TRBJ1-2
size: few
DNA: TGCAGTGCAATCGTTTCAGGGTCAGGCTACACCTTC
CDR3: CSAIVSGSGYTF

V: TRBV27
D: -
J: TRBJ1-1
size: -
DNA: TGTGCCAGCAGTCTATCGTGGGCCCATGGGGGCTCGAACACTGAAGCTTTCTTT
CDR3: CASSLSWAHGGSNTEAFF

V: TRBV15
D: -
J: TRBJ1-5
size: once
DNA: TGTGCCACCAGCAGAATGGCGATAGGGCCTGATCAGCCCCAGCATTTT
CDR3: CATSRMAIGPDQPQHF

V: TRBV18
D: -
J: TRBJ2-5
size: few
DNA: TGTGCCAGCTCCCCCTTCGCTGAGACCCAGTACTTC
CDR3: CASSPFAETQYF

V: TRBV28
D: TRBD1
J: TRBJ1-2
size: few
DNA: TGTGCCAGCAGTTTCGGGGACAGCCCCTATGGCTACACCTTC
CDR3: CASSFGDSPYGYTF

V: TRBV5-1
D: TRBD2
J: TRBJ2-3
size: few
DNA: TGCGCCAGCGCCTATAGCGGGGGGGCCGGTGATACGCAGTATTTT
CDR3: CASAYSGGAGDTQYF

V: TRBV5-1
D: -
J: TRBJ2-4
size: -
DNA: TGCGCCAGCAGCCCTGGCACGGGTCCCCACGTTCGCGTAGCCAAAAACATTCAGTACTTC
CDR3: CASSPGTGPHVRVAKNIQYF

V: TRBV12-3/TRBV12-4
D: -
J: TRBJ2-7
size: -
DNA: TGTGCCAGCAGTTTAAGTTTCTCCTCGCAGTACTTC
CDR3: CASSLSFSSQYF

V: TRBV9
D: -
J: TRBJ1-5
size: -
DNA: TGTGCCAGCAGCCCATCATACTCGGGTCAGCCCCAGCATTTT
CDR3: CASSPSYSGQPQHF

V: TRBV10-3
D: -
J: TRBJ2-1
size: few
DNA: TGTGCCATCAGTGGGACAGGGACTACAATGAAGTTCTTC
CDR3: CAISGTGTTMKFF

V: TRBV9
D: -
J: TRBJ2-7
size: -
DNA: TGTGCCAGCAGCGTAGCTACAGGCTACGAGCAGTACTTC
CDR3: CASSVATGYEQYF

V: TRBV29-1
D: -
J: TRBJ2-4
size: once
DNA: TGCAGCGTTGCGGAGATGGTCAAAAACATTCAGTACTTC
CDR3: CSVAEMVKNIQYF

V: TRBV3-1
D: -
J: TRBJ1-6
size: -
DNA: TGTGCCAGCAGCTCCCGGATTGGGGATTCACCCCTCCACTTT
CDR3: CASSSRIGDSPLHF

V: TRBV7-3
D: TRBD2
J: TRBJ2-3
size: -
DNA: TGTGCCAGCAGCTCACTAGCGGGAGGCACAGATACGCAGTATTTT
CDR3: CASSSLAGGTDTQYF

V: TRBV5-6
D: -
J: TRBJ1-5
size: -
DNA: TGTGCCAGCAGCCGGACTTTTAGCAATCAGCCCCAGCATTTT
CDR3: CASSRTFSNQPQHF

V: TRBV14
D: -
J: TRBJ2-7
size: -
DNA: TGTGCCAGCAACCACGACAGTAGCACCTACGAGCAGTACTTC
CDR3: CASNHDSSTYEQYF

V: TRBV4-2
D: -
J: TRBJ2-3
size: few
DNA: TGTGCCAGCAGCCAAGTCCGCCAAAACACAGATACGCAGTATTTT
CDR3: CASSQVRQNTDTQYF

V: TRBV24-1
D: -
J: TRBJ2-2
size: once
DNA: TGTGCCACCAGTGATTGGGTAGGTTTCGGGGAGCTGTTTTTT
CDR3: CATSDWVGFGELFF

V: TRBV20-1
D: TRBD2
J: TRBJ2-7
size: -
DNA: TGCAGTGCCCAGAGCGGGACCTACGAGCAGTACTTC
CDR3: CSAQSGTYEQYF

V: TRBV5-5
D: -
J: TRBJ2-4
size: -
DNA: TGTGCCAGCAGCTTGGCCGGCCGGGATGTGGCCAAAAACATTCAGTACTTC
CDR3: CASSLAGRDVAKNIQYF

V: TRBV12-3/TRBV12-4
D: TRBD1
J: TRBJ1-3
size: medium-sized
DNA: TGTGCCAGCAGTTTTACAGGGGCCTCTGGAAACACCATATATTTT
CDR3: CASSFTGASGNTIYF

V: TRBV4-1
D: -
J: TRBJ2-2
size: -
DNA: TGCGCCAGCAGCCAAGTTCGGCTAGCTACGAACACCGGGGAGCTGTTTTTT
CDR3: CASSQVRLATNTGELFF

V: TRBV27
D: -
J: TRBJ1-1
size: few
DNA: TGTGCCAGCAGTAATCGGGGCGCCATGAACACTGAAGCTTTCTTT
CDR3: CASSNRGAMNTEAFF

V: TRBV12-3/TRBV12-4
D: -
J: TRBJ1-5
size: -
DNA: TGTGCCAGCAGTTTAGCCATTGGCAATCAGCCCCAGCATTTT
CDR3: CASSLAIGNQPQHF

V: TRBV20-1
D: -
J: TRBJ2-5
size: -
DNA: TGCAGTGCCAGAAAGGGAATCCAAGAGACCCAGTACTTC
CDR3: CSARKGIQETQYF

V: TRBV4-2
D: -
J: TRBJ1-3
size: -
DNA: TGTGCCAGCAGCCAAGATCAGACAGCTGGAAACACCATATATTTT
CDR3: CASSQDQTAGNTIYF

V: TRBV12-3/TRBV12-4
D: -
J: TRBJ2-1
size: few
DNA: TGTGCCAGCAGTCTGCCCACCTACAATGAGCAGTTCTTC
CDR3: CASSLPTYNEQFF

V: TRBV5-6
D: -
J: TRBJ2-7
size: few
DNA: TGTGCCAGCCAGGCTAGACTTACCGAGCAGTACTTC
CDR3: CASQARLTEQYF

V: TRBV4-2
D: -
J: TRBJ1-4
size: -
DNA: TGTGCCAGCAGCCAAGATGGGGGTTTTGAAAAACTGTTTTTT
CDR3: CASSQDGGFEKLFF

V: TRBV7-6
D: -
J: TRBJ2-5
size: -
DNA: TGTGCCAGCAGCTTAGGGGCGGGGCTATCACAAGAGACCCAGTACTTC
CDR3: CASSLGAGLSQETQYF

V: TRBV20-1
D: -
J: TRBJ1-1
size: -
DNA: TGCAGTGCTAGAGATCGCGTGACAGAAGCTTTCTTT
CDR3: CSARDRVTEAFF

V: TRBV27
D: -
J: TRBJ1-2
size: few
DNA: TGTGCCACCGGATCCGTCCACTCTGGCTACACCTTC
CDR3: CATGSVHSGYTF

V: TRBV20-1
D: TRBD2
J: TRBJ2-1
size: -
DNA: TGCAGTGCTAGCGATACCGGGACTACCTACAATGAGCAGTTCTTC
CDR3: CSASDTGTTYNEQFF

V: TRBV3-1
D: -
J: TRBJ2-1
size: few
DNA: TGTGCCAGCAGCCCCGGGGGAGACAATGAGCAGTTCTTC
CDR3: CASSPGGDNEQFF

V: TRBV7-9
D: TRBD1
J: TRBJ2-5
size: -
DNA: TGTGCCAGCAGCTCACAGGGGCAAGCGGCAGAGACCCAGTACTTC
CDR3: CASSSQGQAAETQYF

V: TRBV12-3/TRBV12-4
D: TRBD2
J: TRBJ2-1
size: -
DNA: TGTGCCAGCAGTTCAAGCGGGATTGTCAATGAGCAGTTCTTC
CDR3: CASSSSGIVNEQFF

V: TRBV4-1
D: -
J: TRBJ1-6
size: many
DNA: TGCGCCAGCAGCCAAGTGCAGGGGACGGATTCACCCCTCCACTTT
CDR3: CASSQVQGTDSPLHF

V: TRBV11-2
D: -
J: TRBJ2-5
size: -
DNA: TGTGCCAGCAGCCTAACGACAGTCAAGTACTTC
CDR3: CASSLTTVKYF

V: TRBV12-5
D: -
J: TRBJ1-5
size: -
DNA: TGTGCTAGTGGTTTCTGGGGGAGCAATCAGCCCCAGCATTTT
CDR3: CASGFWGSNQPQHF

V: TRBV12-3/TRBV12-4
D: -
J: TRBJ2-5
size: -
DNA: TGTGCCAGCAGTACTGGTGCCCCGCCACGAGGGACCCAGTACTTC
CDR3: CASSTGAPPRGTQYF

V: TRBV5-1
D: TRBD2
J: TRBJ2-3
size: few
DNA: TGCGCCAGCAGCTTGGCCCTAGCGGGACCTAACACAGATACGCAGTATTTT
CDR3: CASSLALAGPNTDTQYF

V: TRBV9
D: -
J: TRBJ1-6
size: many
DNA: TGTGCCAGCAGCCCTAGGGTTGGCTCCTATAATTCACCCCTCCACTTT
CDR3: CASSPRVGSYNSPLHF

V: TRBV7-2
D: -
J: TRBJ2-2
size: few
DNA: TGTGCCAGCAGCTTAGGGTGGCCCGGGGAGCTGTTTTTT
CDR3: CASSLGWPGELFF

V: TRBV6-4
D: -
J: TRBJ2-3
size: -
DNA: TGTGCCAGCAGTCAACAGGGTGCCGGGGCAGATACGCAGTATTTT
CDR3: CASSQQGAGADTQYF

V: TRBV20-1
D: -
J: TRBJ2-5
size: -
DNA: TGCAGTGGACAACTTAGCGGCACAGAGACCCAGTACTTC
CDR3: CSGQLSGTETQYF